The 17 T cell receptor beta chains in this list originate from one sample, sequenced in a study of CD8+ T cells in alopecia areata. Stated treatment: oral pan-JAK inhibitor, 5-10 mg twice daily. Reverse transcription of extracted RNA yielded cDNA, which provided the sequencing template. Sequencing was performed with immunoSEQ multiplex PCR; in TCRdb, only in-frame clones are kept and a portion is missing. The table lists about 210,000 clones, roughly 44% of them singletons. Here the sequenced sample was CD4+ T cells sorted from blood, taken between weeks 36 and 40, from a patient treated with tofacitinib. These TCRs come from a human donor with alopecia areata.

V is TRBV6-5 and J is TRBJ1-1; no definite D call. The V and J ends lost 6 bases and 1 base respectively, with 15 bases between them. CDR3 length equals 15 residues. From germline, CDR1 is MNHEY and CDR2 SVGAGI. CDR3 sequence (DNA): TGTGCCAGCAGCCCTTCCCGCAGGCCGAACACTGAAGCTTTCTTT. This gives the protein CASSPSRRPNTEAFF.

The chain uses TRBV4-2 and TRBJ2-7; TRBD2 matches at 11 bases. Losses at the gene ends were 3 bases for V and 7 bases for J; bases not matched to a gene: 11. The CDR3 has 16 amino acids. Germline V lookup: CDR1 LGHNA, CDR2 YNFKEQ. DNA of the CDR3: TGTGCCAGCAGCCAGGGACTAGCGGAACCTTGGGGGGAGCAGTACTTC. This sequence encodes CASSQGLAEPWGEQYF.

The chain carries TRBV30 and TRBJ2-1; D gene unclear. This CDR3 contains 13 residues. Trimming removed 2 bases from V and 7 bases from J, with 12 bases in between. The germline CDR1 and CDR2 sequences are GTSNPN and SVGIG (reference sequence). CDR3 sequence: CAWSPQSWNEQFF. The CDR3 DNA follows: TGTGCCTGGAGTCCCCAGAGCTGGAATGAGCAGTTCTTC. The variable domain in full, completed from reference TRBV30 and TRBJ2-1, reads SQTIHQWPATLVQPVGSPLSLECTVEGTSNPNLYWYRQAAGRGLQLLFYSVGIGQISSEVPQNLSASRPQDRQFILSSKKLLLSDSGFYLCAWSPQSWNEQFFGPGTRLTVL.

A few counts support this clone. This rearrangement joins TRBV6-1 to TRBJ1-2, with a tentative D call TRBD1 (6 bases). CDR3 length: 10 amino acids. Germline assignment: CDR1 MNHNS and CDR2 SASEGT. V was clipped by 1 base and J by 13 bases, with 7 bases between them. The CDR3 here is CASSEETGTF. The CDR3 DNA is TGTGCCAGCAGTGAAGAGACAGGCACCTTC.

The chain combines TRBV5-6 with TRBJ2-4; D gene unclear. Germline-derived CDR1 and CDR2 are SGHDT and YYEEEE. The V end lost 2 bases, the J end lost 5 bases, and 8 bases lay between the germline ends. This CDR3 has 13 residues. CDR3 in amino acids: CASSFGNQNIQYF. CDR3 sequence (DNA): TGTGCCAGCAGCTTCGGCAACCAAAACATTCAGTACTTC. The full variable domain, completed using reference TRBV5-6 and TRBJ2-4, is DAGVTQSPTHLIKTRGQQVTLRCSPKSGHDTVSWYQQALGQGPQFIFQYYEEEERQRGNFPDRFSGHQFPNYSSELNVNALLLGDSALYLCASSFGNQNIQYFGAGTRLSVL.

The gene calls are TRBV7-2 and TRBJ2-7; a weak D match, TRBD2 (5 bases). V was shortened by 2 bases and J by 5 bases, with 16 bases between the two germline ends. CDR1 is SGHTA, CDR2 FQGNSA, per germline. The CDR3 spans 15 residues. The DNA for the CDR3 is TGTGCCAGCAGCTTACAAGCAGCGGTGGTTGACGAGCAGTACTTC. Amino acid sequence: CASSLQAAVVDEQYF.

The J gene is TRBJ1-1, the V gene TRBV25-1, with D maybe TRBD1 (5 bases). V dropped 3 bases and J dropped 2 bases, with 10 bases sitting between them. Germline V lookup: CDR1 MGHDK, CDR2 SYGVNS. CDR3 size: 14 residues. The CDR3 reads CASSDYRSNTEAFF. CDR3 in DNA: TGTGCCAGCAGTGATTACAGGAGTAACACTGAAGCTTTCTTT.

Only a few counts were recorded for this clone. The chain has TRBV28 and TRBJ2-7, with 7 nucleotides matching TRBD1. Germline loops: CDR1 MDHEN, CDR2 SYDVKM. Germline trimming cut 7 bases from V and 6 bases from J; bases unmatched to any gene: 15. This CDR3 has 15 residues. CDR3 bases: TGTGCCAGCACTACGCGTGGGACAGTCGTCCGCGAGCAGTACTTC. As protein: CASTTRGTVVREQYF.

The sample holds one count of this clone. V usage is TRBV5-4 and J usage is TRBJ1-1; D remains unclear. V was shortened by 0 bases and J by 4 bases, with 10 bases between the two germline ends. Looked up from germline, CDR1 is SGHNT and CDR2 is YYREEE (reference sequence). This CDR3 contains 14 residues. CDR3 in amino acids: CASSLGKRSTEAFF. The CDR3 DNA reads TGTGCCAGCAGCTTGGGGAAAAGGAGCACTGAAGCTTTCTTT.

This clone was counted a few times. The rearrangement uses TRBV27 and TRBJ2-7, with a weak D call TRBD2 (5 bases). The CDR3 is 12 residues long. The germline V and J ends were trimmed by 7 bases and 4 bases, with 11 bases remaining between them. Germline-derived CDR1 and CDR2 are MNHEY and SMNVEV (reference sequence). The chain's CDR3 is CASKAGGYEQYF. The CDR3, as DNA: TGTGCCAGCAAAGCAGGAGGTTACGAGCAGTACTTC.

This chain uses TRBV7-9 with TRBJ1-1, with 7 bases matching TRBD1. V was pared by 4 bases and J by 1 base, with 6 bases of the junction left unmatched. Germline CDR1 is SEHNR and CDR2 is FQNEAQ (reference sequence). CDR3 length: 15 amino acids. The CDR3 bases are TGTGCCAGCAGCTCGCCAAGGACAGGGAACACTGAAGCTTTCTTT. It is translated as CASSSPRTGNTEAFF.

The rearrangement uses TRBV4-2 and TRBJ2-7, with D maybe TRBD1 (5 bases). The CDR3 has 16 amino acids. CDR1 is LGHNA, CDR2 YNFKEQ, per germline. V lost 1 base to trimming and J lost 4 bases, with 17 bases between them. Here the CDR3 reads CASSQVGQGRPYEQYF. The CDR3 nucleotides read TGTGCCAGCAGCCAAGTCGGCCAGGGCAGGCCGTACGAGCAGTACTTC.

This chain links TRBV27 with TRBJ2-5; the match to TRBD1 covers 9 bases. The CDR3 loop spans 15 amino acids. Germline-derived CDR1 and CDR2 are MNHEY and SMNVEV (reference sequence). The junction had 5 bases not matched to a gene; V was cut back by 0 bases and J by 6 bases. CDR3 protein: CASSLSTGGRKTQYF. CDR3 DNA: TGTGCCAGCAGTTTATCGACAGGGGGAAGGAAGACCCAGTACTTC.

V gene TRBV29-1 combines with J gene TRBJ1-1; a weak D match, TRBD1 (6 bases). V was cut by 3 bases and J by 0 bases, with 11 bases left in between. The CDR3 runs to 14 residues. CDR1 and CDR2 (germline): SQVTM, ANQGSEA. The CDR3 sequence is CSVDLAGVNTEAFF. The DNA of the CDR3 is TGCAGCGTTGATCTGGCAGGGGTGAACACTGAAGCTTTCTTT.

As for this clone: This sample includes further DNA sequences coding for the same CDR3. The CDR3 nucleotides are TGCGCCAGCAGCTTCGGGACTAGCGGGTACGAGCAGTACTTC. It specifies CASSFGTSGYEQYF. The chain couples TRBV5-1 to TRBJ2-7; TRBD2 agrees at 12 bases. Germline V gene lookup returns CDR1 SGHRS and CDR2 YFSETQ. The CDR3 runs to 14 residues. The V gene end was trimmed by 2 bases and the J gene end by 4 bases; junction bases not matched to a gene: 1.

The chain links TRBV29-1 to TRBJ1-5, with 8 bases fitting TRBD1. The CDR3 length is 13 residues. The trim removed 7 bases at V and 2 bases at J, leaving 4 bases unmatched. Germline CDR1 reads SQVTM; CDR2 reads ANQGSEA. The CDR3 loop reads CSASDRGNQPQHF. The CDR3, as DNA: TGCAGCGCCTCGGACAGGGGCAATCAGCCCCAGCATTTT. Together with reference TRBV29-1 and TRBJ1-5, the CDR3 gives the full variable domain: SAVISQKPSRDICQRGTSLTIQCQVDSQVTMMFWYRQQPGQSLTLIATANQGSEATYESGFVIDKFPISRPNLTFSTLTVSNMSPEDSSIYLCSASDRGNQPQHFGDGTRLSIL.

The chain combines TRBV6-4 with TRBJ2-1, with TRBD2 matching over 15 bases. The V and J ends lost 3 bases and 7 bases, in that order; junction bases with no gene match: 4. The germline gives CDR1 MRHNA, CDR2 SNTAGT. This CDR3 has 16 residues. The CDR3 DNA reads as TGTGCCAGCAGTGAAGGGGGACTAGCGGGAGGTAATGAGCAGTTCTTC. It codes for CASSEGGLAGGNEQFF.